The T cell receptor (beta chain) under discussion was sequenced for a study of cytomegalovirus exposure and HLA in healthy donors. Study conclusions and caveats: A reported reduction in N-insertions relative to the roughly 640-donor mean was seen in an Asian-associated ancestry cluster in a later analysis. Certain indistinguishable V segments, among them TRBV6-2 and TRBV6-3, were excluded. By HLA locus, TCR association rates varied in a later analysis, with DRB1 showing the most and HLA-C the fewest.

A note on this clone: Its antigen remains unknown.

The CDR3 totals 15 residues. Trimming removed 6 bases from V and 1 base from J, with 13 bases in between. CDR1 and CDR2 from the germline V gene are LNHDA and SQIVND (reference sequence). PCR amplification relied on 60 Vbeta primers (plus 13 Jbeta primers). The protocol was immunoSEQ multiplex PCR, while the TCRdb copy is restricted to in-frame clones and leaves out a portion. The repertoire table contains nearly 35,000 clones. The chain recombines TRBV19 with TRBJ1-5; a possible D gene is TRBD1 (6 bases). The sequenced material came from PBMCs. The origin of this receptor is a woman between 40 and 50 years old in good health and CMV-seropositive. CDR3 in DNA: TGTGCCAGTAGGCCCAGGGGCGGAAGCAATCAGCCCCAGCATTTT. Translating gives CASRPRGGSNQPQHF.